Listed below are T cell receptor beta chains from one sample, sequenced in a study of beta chain features in type 1 diabetes. The method was immunoSEQ multiplex PCR; TCRdb's version includes in-frame clones alone and lacks a portion of them. The top ten clones hold more than 0.8% of a sample with 300,000 to 400,000 clones, about a tenth of them seen once. The sequencing input was central memory CD4+ T cells from blood. Every receptor here comes from a man aged 30 to 45 with type 1 diabetes. The CDR3 runs from the conserved cysteine through the conserved F or W. A D gene is named only where the DNA matches it firmly. Size tells how often a clone was seen (once, few, many) or the class of an expanded clone, and some rows leave it out.

size	V	D	length	J	CDR3	DNA
few	TRBV28	NA	14	TRBJ1-1	CASTLGSPNTEAFF	TGTGCCAGCACCCTGGGCAGCCCGAACACTGAAGCTTTCTTT
few	TRBV27	TRBD2	17	TRBJ2-3	CASSPNRLAGGADTQYF	TGTGCCAGCAGTCCCAACCGACTAGCGGGGGGCGCAGATACGCAGTATTTT
few	TRBV5-5	NA	13	TRBJ2-5	CASKLGAGETQYF	TGTGCCAGCAAGCTTGGGGCGGGAGAGACCCAGTACTTC
NA	TRBV7-2	NA	15	TRBJ1-5	CASSLVQASNQPQHF	TGTGCCAGCAGCTTGGTGCAGGCGAGCAATCAGCCCCAGCATTTT
NA	TRBV27	NA	15	TRBJ2-3	CASSFGGALTDTQYF	TGTGCCAGCAGTTTTGGTGGGGCACTAACAGATACGCAGTATTTT
few	TRBV30	NA	12	TRBJ2-7	CAGRRGPYEQYF	TGTGCCGGTCGCAGGGGTCCCTACGAGCAGTACTTC
NA	TRBV7-9	NA	14	TRBJ1-2	CASSLDRSGYGYTF	TGTGCCAGCAGCCTTGACAGGTCTGGATATGGCTACACCTTC
few	TRBV14	NA	12	TRBJ1-2	CASSQSRRGYTF	TGTGCCAGCAGCCAGTCCCGCCGGGGCTACACCTTC
few	TRBV7-7	TRBD1	13	TRBJ2-3	CASSYQGADTQYF	TGTGCCAGCAGCTATCAGGGGGCAGATACGCAGTATTTT
NA	TRBV5-5	NA	15	TRBJ1-6	CASSSRGGGNSPLHF	TGTGCCAGCAGCTCCCGAGGAGGGGGAAATTCACCCCTCCACTTT
NA	TRBV28	TRBD1	15	TRBJ2-3	CASRGVGQFTDTQYF	TGTGCCAGCAGGGGGGTGGGACAGTTCACAGATACGCAGTATTTT
many	TRBV14	NA	14	TRBJ2-1	CASSLRGSYNEQFF	TGTGCCAGCAGCTTGCGGGGCTCCTACAATGAGCAGTTCTTC
few	TRBV2	TRBD2	15	TRBJ2-1	CASKPAGGLWNEQFF	TGTGCCAGCAAACCAGCGGGGGGGTTATGGAATGAGCAGTTCTTC
NA	TRBV10-3	TRBD1	19	TRBJ1-2	CAISDLPSPMGQINYGYTF	TGTGCCATCAGTGATCTACCCTCCCCCATGGGACAGATCAACTATGGCTACACCTTC
NA	TRBV10-3	TRBD1	17	TRBJ1-1	CAISGRQGMSANTEAFF	TGTGCCATCAGTGGAAGACAGGGGATGAGTGCGAACACTGAAGCTTTCTTT
many	TRBV7-9	NA	12	TRBJ1-2	CASSLEAYGYTF	TGTGCCAGCAGCTTAGAAGCCTATGGCTACACCTTC
few	TRBV29-1	NA	12	TRBJ1-3	CAAGSYGNTIYF	TGCGCGGCCGGGTCCTACGGAAACACCATATATTTT
few	TRBV29-1	TRBD1	13	TRBJ1-4	CSVPGQGNEKLFF	TGCAGCGTTCCTGGACAGGGCAATGAAAAACTGTTTTTT
many	TRBV6-6	NA	12	TRBJ1-2	CASTTGSYGYTF	TGTGCCAGCACGACCGGGAGCTATGGCTACACCTTC
NA	TRBV10-1	NA	12	TRBJ2-3	CASSDRTDTQYF	TGCGCCAGCAGTGACCGGACAGATACGCAGTATTTT
few	TRBV4-3	TRBD1	14	TRBJ1-1	CASSFTTGERGAFF	TGCGCCAGCAGCTTTACGACAGGGGAACGGGGAGCTTTCTTT
few	TRBV4-2	NA	17	TRBJ1-6	CASSQDEAGSYNSPLHF	TGTGCCAGCAGCCAAGATGAGGCCGGCTCCTATAATTCACCCCTCCACTTT
few	TRBV27	TRBD1	19	TRBJ2-6	CASSFRPQGAGSGANVLTF	TGTGCCAGCAGTTTCCGACCACAGGGGGCAGGTAGTGGGGCCAACGTCCTGACTTTC
many	TRBV19	NA	13	TRBJ1-1	CASSIQVNTEAFF	TGTGCCAGTAGTATTCAGGTGAACACTGAAGCTTTCTTT
few	TRBV10-3	NA	14	TRBJ1-3	CASSDTALGNTIYF	TGTGCCAGCAGCGACACCGCTCTTGGAAACACCATATATTTT
NA	TRBV30	TRBD1	13	TRBJ1-1	CAWNRGQGLVAFF	TGTGCCTGGAACAGGGGACAGGGGTTAGTGGCTTTCTTT
few	TRBV27	NA	14	TRBJ2-3	CASSPRTGRDTQYF	TGTGCCAGCAGTCCCCGGACGGGTCGGGATACGCAGTATTTT
NA	TRBV19	TRBD1	17	TRBJ1-1	CASHKQGQGGKAAEAFF	TGTGCCAGCCACAAACAAGGACAGGGGGGTAAAGCGGCTGAAGCTTTCTTT
NA	TRBV7-9	TRBD1	11	TRBJ1-2	CASTQGDGYTF	TGTGCCAGCACACAGGGGGATGGCTACACCTTC
NA	TRBV7-9	TRBD1	14	TRBJ2-1	CASSLDRVGDEQFF	TGTGCCAGCAGCCTGGACAGGGTTGGCGATGAGCAGTTCTTC
NA	TRBV6-6	NA	15	TRBJ2-5	CACSPSSPGRETQYF	TGTGCCTGCAGCCCTAGCTCTCCGGGACGGGAGACCCAGTACTTC
NA	TRBV5-1	TRBD2	14	TRBJ2-3	CASSIQRGRDTQYF	TGCGCCAGCAGCATACAGCGGGGTAGAGATACGCAGTATTTT
few	TRBV6-5	NA	15	TRBJ1-2	CASSTPSGGVRGYTF	TGTGCCAGCAGTACCCCCTCCGGCGGCGTGCGTGGCTACACCTTC
NA	TRBV5-1	NA	16	TRBJ1-6	CASSLEGSSYNSPLHF	TGCGCCAGCAGCTTGGAAGGGAGCTCCTATAATTCACCCCTCCACTTT
NA	TRBV7-7	NA	14	TRBJ2-5	CASSQGRRQETQYF	TGTGCCAGCAGCCAAGGACGGAGACAAGAGACCCAGTACTTC
many	TRBV7-9	NA	14	TRBJ1-4	CASSLRDANEKLFF	TGTGCCAGCAGCTTACGGGACGCTAATGAAAAACTGTTTTTT
NA	TRBV28	TRBD1	16	TRBJ2-5	CASSLPGTGARETQYF	TGTGCCAGCAGTTTACCCGGGACAGGGGCGCGGGAGACCCAGTACTTC
NA	TRBV6-6	NA	15	TRBJ1-6	CASSPRGADNSPLHF	TGTGCCAGCAGCCCTAGGGGAGCGGATAATTCACCCCTCCACTTT
NA	TRBV19	NA	14	TRBJ1-2	CASNPRQGNYGYTF	TGTGCCAGTAACCCCCGGCAAGGAAACTATGGCTACACCTTC
few	TRBV29-1	TRBD1	14	TRBJ1-1	CSATTGGTDTEAFF	TGCAGCGCTACGACAGGGGGTACGGACACTGAAGCTTTCTTT
NA	TRBV28	NA	15	TRBJ2-3	CASSALGGYTDTQYF	TGTGCCAGCAGTGCCCTGGGCGGGTACACAGATACGCAGTATTTT
few	TRBV4-1	NA	14	TRBJ2-3	CASSQADRTDTQYF	TGCGCCAGCAGCCAAGCTGACCGCACAGATACGCAGTATTTT
NA	TRBV29-1	NA	13	TRBJ1-5	CSVGSQGNQPQHF	TGCAGCGTTGGGTCTCAGGGCAATCAGCCCCAGCATTTT
few	TRBV6-5	TRBD1	14	TRBJ2-1	CASSPDRAYNEQFF	TGTGCCAGCAGCCCTGACAGGGCCTACAATGAGCAGTTCTTC
few	TRBV6-6	NA	13	TRBJ1-2	CASSPSEGYGYTF	TGTGCCAGCAGCCCGAGTGAAGGGTATGGCTACACCTTC
NA	TRBV18	NA	16	TRBJ1-5	CASSPPVRQGDQPQHF	TGTGCCAGCTCACCACCGGTAAGGCAGGGAGATCAGCCCCAGCATTTT
NA	TRBV7-2	TRBD1	14	TRBJ2-5	CASSLGQGMETQYF	TGTGCCAGCAGCCTTGGACAGGGGATGGAGACCCAGTACTTC
few	TRBV6-6	NA	14	TRBJ2-3	CASSARTETDTQYF	TGTGCCAGCAGTGCACGGACTGAAACAGATACGCAGTATTTT
few	TRBV7-9	TRBD2	15	TRBJ2-5	CASSLVASGRETQYF	TGTGCCAGCAGCTTAGTCGCTAGCGGGAGGGAGACCCAGTACTTC
NA	TRBV7-2	NA	12	TRBJ2-5	CASSSDTGTQYF	TGTGCCAGCAGCTCTGATACGGGGACCCAGTACTTC
many	TRBV13	NA	17	TRBJ1-2	CASSQAGDTWRGYGYTF	TGTGCCAGCAGCCAGGCCGGGGATACGTGGAGGGGCTATGGCTACACCTTC
few	TRBV2	NA	14	TRBJ2-4	CASKSWGAENIQYF	TGTGCCAGCAAGTCTTGGGGGGCCGAAAACATTCAGTACTTC
NA	TRBV5-1	NA	15	TRBJ2-3	CASSLSRVETDTQYF	TGCGCCAGCAGCTTAAGCAGGGTGGAGACAGATACGCAGTATTTT
NA	TRBV4-3	NA	18	TRBJ2-1	CASSRYMGLPGSYNEQFF	TGCGCCAGCAGCCGGTACATGGGACTCCCAGGGTCCTACAATGAGCAGTTCTTC
few	TRBV5-1	NA	13	TRBJ2-1	CASAPPGDNEQFF	TGCGCCAGCGCCCCCCCCGGGGACAATGAGCAGTTCTTC
NA	TRBV7-2	NA	15	TRBJ1-1	CASSLVTFPATEAFF	TGTGCCAGCAGCTTAGTAACCTTCCCTGCCACTGAAGCTTTCTTT